Each of the 28 T cell receptor beta chains below was sequenced from the same sample in a study of blood T cells in healthy people across ages. PCR was performed a second time for roughly 7 to 12 cycles using a sample-barcoded 5' primer and a J-beta primer mix. TCRdb re-called the 5' RACE reads through MiXCR, storing one row per CDR3 protein. The sample contains about 1.5 million distinct CDR3 sequences, about 43% of which appear only once. Sequenced sample: blood. The receptors come from a woman younger than 30 in good health.

The sample holds a few counts of this clonotype. The chain combines TRBV7-9 with TRBJ1-2; 7 nucleotides match TRBD1. Germline assignment: CDR1 SEHNR and CDR2 FQNEAQ (reference sequence). The CDR3 consists of 13 residues. Unmatched junction bases numbered 4, after V lost 4 bases and J lost 5 bases. CDR3 loop: CASSYAGQYGYTF. The CDR3 DNA reads TGTGCCAGCAGCTACGCGGGACAGTATGGCTACACCTTC.

The gene calls are TRBV28 and TRBJ2-3; D not resolved. CDR3 length: 15 amino acids. The V and J ends lost 3 bases and 2 bases respectively, with 12 bases between them. Germline CDR1 is MDHEN and CDR2 is SYDVKM. CDR3 amino acids: CASSFSASATDTQYF. The CDR3, as DNA: TGTGCCAGCAGTTTTTCGGCGAGCGCCACAGATACGCAGTATTTT.

This clonotype was counted only a few times. The V call is TRBV2, the J call TRBJ1-1; 7 bases map to TRBD1. The germline gives CDR1 SNHLY, CDR2 FYNNEI. Losses at the gene ends were 7 bases for V and 0 bases for J; bases not matched to a gene: 2. The CDR3 consists of 13 residues. CDR3 sequence reads: CASKQGMNTEAFF. CDR3 coding DNA: TGTGCCAGCAAACAGGGGATGAACACTGAAGCTTTCTTT.

V usage is TRBV10-2 and J usage is TRBJ2-2, with 8 nucleotides matching TRBD2. Germline CDR1 reads WSHSY; CDR2 reads SAAADI. The V and J ends lost 6 bases and 5 bases, in that order; junction bases with no gene match: 8. This CDR3 is built from 15 residues. Written as DNA, the CDR3 is TGCGCCAGCAGCGGGAGGGCAGGGATTACCGGGGAGCTGTTTTTT. Translated: CASSGRAGITGELFF.

The chain is built from TRBV4-1 and TRBJ2-5, with 7 bases fitting TRBD2. The CDR3 totals 16 residues. Germline CDR1 is MGHRA and CDR2 is YSYEKL. Trimming cost V 0 bases and J 3 bases; bases outside gene matches: 7. CDR3 region: CASSQEPLAVEETQYF. The CDR3 nucleotides are TGCGCCAGCAGCCAAGAACCCCTAGCGGTCGAAGAGACCCAGTACTTC.

This clonotype has a handful of counts. At one end, the junction sequence differs from germline, possibly due to a read error. This chain links TRBV5-1 with TRBJ2-7; TRBD2 aligns across 10 bases. Per the germline V gene, CDR1 is SGHRS and CDR2 is YFSETQ. CDR3 length: 15 residues. The CDR3: CASSLGGTSAYEQYF. CDR3 coding DNA: TGTGCCAGCAGCTTAGGGGGGACTAGCGCCTACGAGCAGTACTTC.

The rearrangement links TRBV20-1 to TRBJ2-1; the match to TRBD2 covers 15 bases. The CDR3 totals 15 residues. Germline V lookup: CDR1 DFQATT, CDR2 SNEGSKA (reference sequence). V dropped 6 bases and J dropped 9; count of bases not matched to a gene: 9. Here the CDR3 reads CSASWTSGGAVEQFF. The CDR3 DNA reads TGCAGTGCCTCCTGGACTAGCGGGGGGGCCGTTGAGCAGTTCTTC.

The V gene is TRBV20-1, the J gene TRBJ2-3; a possible D gene is TRBD2 (5 bases). The CDR3 is made up of 15 amino acids. Trimming removed 0 bases from V and 4 bases from J, with 14 bases in between. Germline V gene sequence: CDR1 DFQATT, CDR2 SNEGSKA (reference sequence). CDR3: CSARDAAGSADTQYF. In DNA, the CDR3 is TGCAGTGCTAGAGATGCCGCGGGCAGCGCAGATACGCAGTATTTT.

V gene TRBV28 combines with J gene TRBJ1-2; D unclear. V was trimmed by 8 bases and J by 4 bases, leaving 11 bases between them. CDR1 is MDHEN, CDR2 SYDVKM, per germline. The length of the CDR3 is 12 residues. The chain's CDR3 is CASGKRSYGYTF. CDR3 DNA: TGTGCCAGCGGAAAGCGGAGCTATGGCTACACCTTC.

The chain couples TRBV7-9 to TRBJ1-4, with D unclear. The length of the CDR3 is 13 residues. Germline loops: CDR1 SEHNR, CDR2 FQNEAQ (reference sequence). Deletions cut 5 bases from V and 4 bases from J, with 8 bases between. CDR3 sequence (DNA): TGTGCCAGCAGCGTACAGCATAATGAAAAACTGTTTTTT. Amino acid sequence: CASSVQHNEKLFF.

A remark on this clonotype: A much bigger clone sits one base away, suggesting this may be a read error. The chain carries TRBV6-2 or TRBV6-3 and TRBJ1-6, with 9 bases that match TRBD1. V lost 6 bases to trimming and J lost 9 bases; unmatched junction nucleotides: 9. Looked up from germline, CDR1 is MNHEY and CDR2 is SVGEGT. The CDR3 totals 15 residues. In DNA form, the CDR3 reads TGTGCCAGCAGCTATGGACAGGGGAATGGTTCACCCCTCCACTTT. Amino acids: CASSYGQGNGSPLHF.

There are a few counts of this clonotype. A much larger clone lies a single base off, so this may be a read error. The chain combines TRBV7-2 with TRBJ2-5; 8 positions agree with TRBD2. Trimming cost V 5 bases and J 11 bases; bases outside gene matches: 13. Germline V gives CDR1 SGHTA, CDR2 FQGNSA. The CDR3 is 14 amino acids. The CDR3 loop reads CASSGSGAYNEQYF. The CDR3 DNA follows: TGTGCCAGCAGCGGTAGCGGGGCTTACAATGAGCAGTACTTC.

This clonotype was detected only a few times. The chain is built from TRBV7-2 and TRBJ1-2, with D perhaps matching TRBD1 (6 bases). V was trimmed by 3 bases and J by 8 bases, leaving 10 bases between them. The CDR3 is made up of 12 amino acids. CDR1 is SGHTA and CDR2 is FQGNSA in the germline V gene. CDR3 amino acids: CASSLGGPGYTF. The CDR3 DNA sequence: TGTGCCAGCAGCTTGGGGGGCCCGGGCTACACCTTC.

The J gene is TRBJ1-6, the V gene TRBV12-3 or TRBV12-4; D is undetermined. V was pared by 2 bases and J by 8 bases, with 16 bases between. This CDR3 is 16 amino acids long. DNA for the CDR3: TGTGCCAGCAGTTTATTTGGTTCGGGTTTTTATTCACCCCTCCACTTT. This translates into CASSLFGSGFYSPLHF.

This chain connects TRBV11-2 to TRBJ2-4, with 8 nucleotides matching TRBD2. CDR3 length: 21 amino acids. With V trimmed by 5 bases and J by 0 bases, 21 bases remained unmatched. The germline CDR1 and CDR2 sequences are SGHAT and FQNNGV. The CDR3 loop is CASSPRSKRGPPPSAKNIQYF. CDR3 nucleotide sequence: TGTGCCAGCAGCCCCCGATCAAAGCGGGGGCCCCCTCCATCAGCCAAAAACATTCAGTACTTC.

The genes are TRBV7-9 and TRBJ2-1; TRBD2 matches at 9 bases. Germline V lookup: CDR1 SEHNR, CDR2 FQNEAQ (reference sequence). Unmatched junction bases numbered 6, after V lost 1 base and J lost 5 bases. There are 16 residues in the CDR3. In DNA form, the CDR3 reads TGTGCCAGCAGCTTAGTTGGAGCGGGAGGCGACAATGAGCAGTTCTTC. It encodes CASSLVGAGGDNEQFF. The full variable domain, in which reference TRBV7-9 and TRBJ2-1 provide the parts outside the CDR3, is DTGVSQNPRHKITKRGQNVTFRCDPISEHNRLYWYRQTLGQGPEFLTYFQNEAQLEKSRLLSDRFSAERPKGSFSTLEIQRTEQGDSAMYLCASSLVGAGGDNEQFFGPGTRLTVL.

The chain uses TRBV20-1 and TRBJ2-3, with 10 nucleotides matching TRBD1. The CDR3 sequence is 14 residues long. The J segment lost 7 bases and the V segment lost 5 bases, leaving 9 bases of the junction unmatched. CDR1 DFQATT and CDR2 SNEGSKA come from the germline V gene (reference sequence). In nucleotides, the CDR3 is TGCAGTGCTCCCCGGACAGGGGGGGCTTATACGCAGTATTTT. Amino acids: CSAPRTGGAYTQYF.

This clonotype appeared a few times. The CDR3 DNA reads as TGTGCCAGCAGTCCCGGACAGTTTAATTCACCCCTCCACTTT. Protein: CASSPGQFNSPLHF. The chain is built from TRBV7-3 and TRBJ1-6, with TRBD1 as a possible D gene (6 bases). Trimming stripped 6 bases from V and 6 bases from J, with 12 bases between. The length of the CDR3 is 14 residues. Germline CDR1 reads SGHTA; CDR2 reads FQGTGA.

V usage is TRBV6-1 and J usage is TRBJ2-5; 7 bases match TRBD1. This CDR3 comprises 14 residues. The junction had 3 bases not matched to a gene; V was cut back by 1 base and J by 4 bases. CDR1 is MNHNS and CDR2 is SASEGT in the germline V gene. In DNA form, the CDR3 reads TGTGCCAGCAGTGAAGGGTACAGGGGAGAGACCCAGTACTTC. This encodes CASSEGYRGETQYF.

Note on this clonotype: An end of the junction differs from the germline gene, which may be a read error. In DNA, the CDR3 is TGTGCCACCAGTGATCCCGGGACAGGGGCCAACGTCCAGACTTTC. Translated: CATSDPGTGANVQTF. The rearrangement joins TRBV24-1 to TRBJ2-6; 10 bases fit TRBD1. Germline V CDR1 and CDR2: KGHDR, SFDVKD. This CDR3 is 15 amino acids long.

The chain carries TRBV7-2 and TRBJ2-5; weak D call: TRBD2 (6 bases). The J call is uncertain, as TRBJ2-7 better fits the DNA end. The CDR3 runs 14 residues. Looked up from germline, CDR1 is SGHTA and CDR2 is FQGNSA. Written as DNA, the CDR3 is TGTGCCAGCAGCTTTAGGGACTTCGGCTACGAGCAGTACTTC. Its translation is CASSFRDFGYEQYF.

This sequence joins TRBV4-2 and TRBJ2-7, with D possibly TRBD2 on 6 matching bases. The CDR3 is 17 amino acids. V was pared by 4 bases and J by 1 base, with 20 bases between. The germline gives CDR1 LGHNA, CDR2 YNFKEQ. The CDR3 nucleotides are TGTGCCAGCAGCCCCCAAGGGTCCCGGGGGTTGTCCTACGAGCAGTACTTC. Its protein is CASSPQGSRGLSYEQYF.

The chain links TRBV4-2 to TRBJ2-4; weak D call: TRBD2 (6 bases). The CDR3 totals 15 residues. CDR1 is LGHNA and CDR2 is YNFKEQ in the germline V gene. V lost 1 base, J lost 7 bases, and 14 bases lay in between. The CDR3, as DNA: TGTGCCAGCAGCCAAGGGGGATTTGGGGGGAACATTCAGTACTTC. It is translated as CASSQGGFGGNIQYF.

This chain links TRBV11-3 with TRBJ2-1, with a tentative D call TRBD1 (6 bases). Germline V lookup: CDR1 SGHNT, CDR2 YENEEA. V was shortened by 0 bases and J by 8 bases, with 8 bases between the two germline ends. The CDR3 has 13 amino acids. The CDR3 reads CASSLDQGYEQFF. In DNA form, the CDR3 reads TGTGCCAGCAGCTTAGATCAGGGGTATGAGCAGTTCTTC.

This clonotype was counted between two and nine times. The genes are TRBV7-2 and TRBJ2-7; D call uncertain. Germline values: CDR1 SGHTA, CDR2 FQGNSA. Trimming stripped 4 bases from V and 6 bases from J, with 16 bases between. The CDR3 has 14 residues. For the CDR3, the DNA is TGTGCCAGCAGCTCTACCGTGGGTCTCTCCGAGCAGTACTTC. Residues: CASSSTVGLSEQYF. Filled out from reference TRBV7-2 and TRBJ2-7, the complete variable domain reads GAGVSQSPSNKVTEKGKDVELRCDPISGHTALYWYRQSLGQGLEFLIYFQGNSAPDKSGLPSDRFSAERTGGSVSTLTIQRTQQEDSAVYLCASSSTVGLSEQYFGPGTRLTVT.

The chain combines TRBV2 with TRBJ1-1; no definite D call. Germline CDR1 reads SNHLY; CDR2 reads FYNNEI. The CDR3 consists of 16 residues. V was trimmed by 6 bases and J by 1 base, leaving 18 bases between them. In nucleotides, the CDR3 is TGTGCCAGCAGCCTAACCCCCCGGACGGCGAACACTGAAGCTTTCTTT. Protein sequence: CASSLTPRTANTEAFF.

A few counts support this clonotype. V gene TRBV2 combines with J gene TRBJ2-1; possible D gene TRBD1, 6 bases. The germline V gene encodes CDR1 SNHLY and CDR2 FYNNEI. Trimming cost V 2 bases and J 5 bases, with 7 bases left between them. CDR3 length equals 13 residues. CDR3 sequence reads: CASSEWGHNEQFF. The CDR3 DNA reads as TGTGCCAGCAGTGAATGGGGGCACAATGAGCAGTTCTTC.

This clonotype was observed a few times. The CDR3 nucleotides read TGTGCCAGCACCCGGGACTATAATTCACCCCTCCACTTT. Translation: CASTRDYNSPLHF. The gene calls are TRBV27 and TRBJ1-6; D is undetermined. Germline V gene sequence: CDR1 MNHEY, CDR2 SMNVEV (reference sequence). The CDR3 spans 13 residues. Trimming left V 7 bases short and J 3 bases short, with 7 bases between.